This T cell receptor (beta chain) was obtained from a study of blood T cell repertoires in COVID-19. This CDR3 is built from 14 residues. CDR1 is SGHAT, CDR2 FQNNGV, per germline. Trimming left V 1 base short and J 1 base short, with 8 bases between. This clone has only one observation. Original processing methods: Estimation of nucleated cell counts was performed using reference gene primer amplification. The data were produced by immunoSEQ multiplex PCR, yet TCRdb's version contains in-frame clones alone and is incomplete. The V and J calls and the clone size are those of that table, but D and trimming were determined from the DNA. The top ten hold around 8% of the sample, which has some 150,000 clones, 70% to 90% seen once.

This receptor was taken from a woman aged 55-69 years with COVID-19, enrolled during active disease. The chain combines TRBV11-2 with TRBJ2-7, with D possibly being TRBD2 (5 bases). The specimen sequenced was peripheral blood. CDR3 region: CASSLARDSYEQYF. The CDR3 DNA reads TGTGCCAGCAGCTTAGCACGGGATTCCTACGAGCAGTACTTC. Supplemented by reference TRBV11-2 and TRBJ2-7, the full variable domain reads EAGVAQSPRYKIIEKRQSVAFWCNPISGHATLYWYQQILGQGPKLLIQFQNNGVVDDSQLPKDRFSAERLKGVDSTLKIQPAKLEDSAVYLCASSLARDSYEQYFGPGTRLTVT.